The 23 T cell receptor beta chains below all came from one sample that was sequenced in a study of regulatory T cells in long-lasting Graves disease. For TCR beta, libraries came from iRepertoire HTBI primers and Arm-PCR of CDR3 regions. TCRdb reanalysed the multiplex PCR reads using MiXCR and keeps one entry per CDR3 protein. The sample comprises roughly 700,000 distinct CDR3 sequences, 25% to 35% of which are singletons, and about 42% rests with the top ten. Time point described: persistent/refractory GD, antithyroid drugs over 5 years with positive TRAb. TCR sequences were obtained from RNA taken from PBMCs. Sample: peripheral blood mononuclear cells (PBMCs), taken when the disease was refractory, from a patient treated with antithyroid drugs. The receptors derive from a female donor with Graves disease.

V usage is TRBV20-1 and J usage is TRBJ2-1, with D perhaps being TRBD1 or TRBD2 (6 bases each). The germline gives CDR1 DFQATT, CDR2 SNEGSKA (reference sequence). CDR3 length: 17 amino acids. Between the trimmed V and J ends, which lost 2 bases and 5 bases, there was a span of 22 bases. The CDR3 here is CSARTPGPGAFDNEQFF. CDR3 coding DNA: TGCAGTGCTAGAACCCCGGGACCGGGGGCGTTTGACAATGAGCAGTTCTTC.

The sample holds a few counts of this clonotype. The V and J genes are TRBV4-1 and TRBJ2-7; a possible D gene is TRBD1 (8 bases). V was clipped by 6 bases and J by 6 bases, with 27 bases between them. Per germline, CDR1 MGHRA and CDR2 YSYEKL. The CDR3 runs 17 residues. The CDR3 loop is CASRQPGAGQDVAEQYF. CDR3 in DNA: TGCGCCAGCAGACAACCCGGAGCGGGACAGGATGTCGCCGAGCAGTACTTC.

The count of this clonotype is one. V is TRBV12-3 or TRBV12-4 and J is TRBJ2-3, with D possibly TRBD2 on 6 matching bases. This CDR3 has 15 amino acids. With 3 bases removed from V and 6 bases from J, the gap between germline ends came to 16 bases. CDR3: CASSLGGAGSDTQYF. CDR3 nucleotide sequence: TGTGCCAGCAGTTTGGGGGGAGCGGGTTCGGATACGCAGTATTTT.

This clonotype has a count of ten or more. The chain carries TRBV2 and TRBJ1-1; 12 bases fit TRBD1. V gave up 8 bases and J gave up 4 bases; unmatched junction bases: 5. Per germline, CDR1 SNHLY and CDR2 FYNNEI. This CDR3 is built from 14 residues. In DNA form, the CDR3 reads TGTGCCAGCGCGGGACAGGGGGCCGGCACTGAAGCTTTCTTT. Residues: CASAGQGAGTEAFF.

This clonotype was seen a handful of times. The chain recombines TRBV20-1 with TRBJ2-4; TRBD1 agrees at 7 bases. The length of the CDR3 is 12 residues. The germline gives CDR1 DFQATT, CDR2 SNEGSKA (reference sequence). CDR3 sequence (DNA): TGCGGATTTTCCGGGACAGAAAACATTCAGTACTTC. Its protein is CGFSGTENIQYF.

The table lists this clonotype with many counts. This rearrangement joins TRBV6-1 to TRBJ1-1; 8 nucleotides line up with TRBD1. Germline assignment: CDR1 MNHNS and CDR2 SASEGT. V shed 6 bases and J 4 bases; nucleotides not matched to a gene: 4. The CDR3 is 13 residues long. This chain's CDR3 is CASRGQVFTEAFF. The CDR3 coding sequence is TGTGCCAGCAGGGGACAGGTGTTCACTGAAGCTTTCTTT.

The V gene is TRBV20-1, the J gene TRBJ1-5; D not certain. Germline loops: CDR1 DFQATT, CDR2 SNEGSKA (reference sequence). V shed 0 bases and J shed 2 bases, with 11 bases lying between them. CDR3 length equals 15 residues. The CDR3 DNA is TGCAGTGCTAGAGATGTAGAGCCTGGCAATCAGCCCCAGCATTTT. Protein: CSARDVEPGNQPQHF.

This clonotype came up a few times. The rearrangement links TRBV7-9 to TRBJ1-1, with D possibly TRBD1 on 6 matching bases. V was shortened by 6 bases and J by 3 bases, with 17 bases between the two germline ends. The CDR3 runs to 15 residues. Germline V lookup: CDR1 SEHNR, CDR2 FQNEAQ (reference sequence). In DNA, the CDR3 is TGTGCCAGCAGTCCCAATCAGGGGAAGCACACTGAAGCTTTCTTT. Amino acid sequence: CASSPNQGKHTEAFF.

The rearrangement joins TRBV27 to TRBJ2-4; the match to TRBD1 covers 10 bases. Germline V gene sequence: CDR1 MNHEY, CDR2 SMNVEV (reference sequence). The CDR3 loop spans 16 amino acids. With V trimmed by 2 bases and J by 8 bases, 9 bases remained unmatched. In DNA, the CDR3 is TGTGCCAGCAGTTTACGGGGACAGGGGCGCCCAGACATTCAGTACTTC. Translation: CASSLRGQGRPDIQYF.

The CDR3, as DNA: TGTGCCAGCAGCCATGGGACAGGGGGCAACAATCAGCCCCAGCATTTT. Translated: CASSHGTGGNNQPQHF. The chain employs TRBV3-1 and TRBJ1-5; 12 bases fit TRBD1. The trim removed 3 bases at V and 3 bases at J, leaving 3 bases unmatched. The germline CDR1 and CDR2 sequences are LGHDT and YNNKEL (reference sequence). This CDR3 has 16 amino acids.

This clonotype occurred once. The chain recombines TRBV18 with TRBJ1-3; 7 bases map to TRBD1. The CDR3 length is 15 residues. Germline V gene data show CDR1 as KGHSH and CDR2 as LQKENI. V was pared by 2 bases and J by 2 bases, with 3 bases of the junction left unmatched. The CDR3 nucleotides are TGTGCCAGCTCACCAGGGGACAGTCCTGGAAACACCATATATTTT. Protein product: CASSPGDSPGNTIYF.

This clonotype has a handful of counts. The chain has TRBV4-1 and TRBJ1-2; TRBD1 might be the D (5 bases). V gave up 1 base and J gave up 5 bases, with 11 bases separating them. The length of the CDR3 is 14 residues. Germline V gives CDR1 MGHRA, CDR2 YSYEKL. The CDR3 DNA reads TGCGCCAGCAGCCAAGGCAGGGCTGATTATGGCTACACCTTC. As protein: CASSQGRADYGYTF.

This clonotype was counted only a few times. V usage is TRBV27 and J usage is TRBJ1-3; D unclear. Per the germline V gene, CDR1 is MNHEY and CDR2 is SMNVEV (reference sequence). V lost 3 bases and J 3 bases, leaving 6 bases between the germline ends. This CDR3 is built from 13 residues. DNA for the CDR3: TGTGCCAGCAGTTTCCGACTTGGAAACACCATATATTTT. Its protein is CASSFRLGNTIYF.

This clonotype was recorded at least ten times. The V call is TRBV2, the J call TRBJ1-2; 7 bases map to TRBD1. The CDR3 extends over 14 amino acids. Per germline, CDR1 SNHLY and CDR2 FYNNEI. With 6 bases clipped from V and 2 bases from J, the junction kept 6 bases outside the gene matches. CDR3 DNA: TGTGCCAGCAGAACGAGGGGGCTAAACTATGGCTACACCTTC. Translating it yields CASRTRGLNYGYTF.

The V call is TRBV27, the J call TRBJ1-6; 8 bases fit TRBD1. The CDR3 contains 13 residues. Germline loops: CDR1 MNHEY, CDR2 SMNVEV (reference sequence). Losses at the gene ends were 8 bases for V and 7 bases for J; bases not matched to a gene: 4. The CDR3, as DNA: TGTGCCAGCCGCCGGGACAGGAATTCACCCCTCCACTTT. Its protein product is CASRRDRNSPLHF.

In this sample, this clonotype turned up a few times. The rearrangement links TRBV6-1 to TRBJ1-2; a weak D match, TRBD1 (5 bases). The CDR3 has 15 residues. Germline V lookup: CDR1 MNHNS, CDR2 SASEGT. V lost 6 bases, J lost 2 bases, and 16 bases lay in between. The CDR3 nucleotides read TGTGCCAGCAGCCCGATGGGGGTTATCAACTATGGCTACACCTTC. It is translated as CASSPMGVINYGYTF.

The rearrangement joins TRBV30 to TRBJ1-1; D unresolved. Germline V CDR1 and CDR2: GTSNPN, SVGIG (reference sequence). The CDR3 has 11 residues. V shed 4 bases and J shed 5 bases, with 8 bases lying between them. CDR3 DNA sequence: TGTGCCTGGACCCGGGGTACTGAAGCTTTCTTT. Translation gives CAWTRGTEAFF.

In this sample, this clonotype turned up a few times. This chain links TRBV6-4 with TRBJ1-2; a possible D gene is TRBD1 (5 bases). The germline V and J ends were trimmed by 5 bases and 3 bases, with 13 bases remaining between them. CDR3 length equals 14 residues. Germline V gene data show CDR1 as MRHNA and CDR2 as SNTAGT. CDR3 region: CASSYQRQYYGYTF. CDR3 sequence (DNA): TGTGCCAGCAGTTACCAGAGACAGTACTATGGCTACACCTTC.

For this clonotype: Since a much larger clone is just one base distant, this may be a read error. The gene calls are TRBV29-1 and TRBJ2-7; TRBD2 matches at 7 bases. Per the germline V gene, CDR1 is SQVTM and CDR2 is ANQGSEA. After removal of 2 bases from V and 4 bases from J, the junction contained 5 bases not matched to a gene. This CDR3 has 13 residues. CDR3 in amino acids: CSVERGGSYEQYF. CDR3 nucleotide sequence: TGCAGCGTTGAAAGGGGCGGGAGTTACGAGCAGTACTTC.

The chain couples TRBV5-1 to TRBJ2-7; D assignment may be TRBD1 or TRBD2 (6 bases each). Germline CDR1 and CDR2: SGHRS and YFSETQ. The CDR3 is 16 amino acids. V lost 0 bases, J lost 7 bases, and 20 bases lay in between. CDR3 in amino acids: CASSLALRGPEVEQYF. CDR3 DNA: TGCGCCAGCAGCTTGGCCCTTCGGGGGCCGGAGGTGGAGCAGTACTTC.

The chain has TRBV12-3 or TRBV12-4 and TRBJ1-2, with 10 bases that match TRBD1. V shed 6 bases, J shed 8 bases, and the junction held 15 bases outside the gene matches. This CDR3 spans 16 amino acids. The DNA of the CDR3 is TGTGCCAGCAGCTCATCTCCAACGGGGGGACAGGGGGGCTACACCTTC. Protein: CASSSSPTGGQGGYTF.

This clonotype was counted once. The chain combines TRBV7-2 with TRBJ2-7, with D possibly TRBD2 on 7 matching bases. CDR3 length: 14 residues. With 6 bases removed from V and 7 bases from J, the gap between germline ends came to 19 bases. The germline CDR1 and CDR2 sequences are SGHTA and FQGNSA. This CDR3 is CASRQQGGVGEQYF. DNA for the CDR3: TGTGCCAGCAGACAACAAGGGGGGGTCGGAGAGCAGTACTTC.

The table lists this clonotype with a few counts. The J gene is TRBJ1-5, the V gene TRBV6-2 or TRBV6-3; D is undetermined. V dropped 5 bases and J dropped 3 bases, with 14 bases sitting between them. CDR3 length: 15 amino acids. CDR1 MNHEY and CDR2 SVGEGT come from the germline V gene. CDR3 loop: CASSVWADDNQPQHF. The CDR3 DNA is TGTGCCAGCAGTGTGTGGGCGGACGACAATCAGCCCCAGCATTTT.